This T cell receptor beta chain was found in a study of a mutant IDH1 vaccine in newly diagnosed glioma. Overall study context: Visits V12 and V13 fell at weeks 35 and 47, respectively.

The time point here: week 35, safety follow-up. Vaccine doses each comprised 300 ug of mutant IDH1 20-mer peptide, with topical imiquimod. TCRdb's copy holds only in-frame clones and misses some; the assay was immunoSEQ multiplex PCR. The table has tens of thousands of clones, roughly 80% seen once. Comments on this clone: Antigen specificity is unknown.

The CDR3 is made up of 11 amino acids. The V gene lost 3 bases and the J gene lost 15 bases, with 12 bases spanning the gap. Germline loops: CDR1 SNHLY, CDR2 FYNNEI. The clonotype comes from a man aged 18 to 29 with glioma. This sequence joins TRBV2 and TRBJ2-1; either TRBD1 or TRBD2 may fit D (6 bases each). This specimen consisted of PBMCs, obtained from a glioma patient whose treatment included an IDH1 peptide vaccine. CDR3 in amino acids: CASSEDRGLFF. The CDR3 DNA reads TGTGCCAGCAGTGAGGACCGGGGGCTGTTCTTC.